This entry features one TCR beta chain sequence. Its cognate antigen is unknown. TCRB immunosequencing input was approximately 510 nanograms of biopsy DNA per sample. Using immunoSEQ multiplex PCR, the repertoire was profiled, and TCRdb retains in-frame clones only, with some absent. Altogether roughly 62,000 clones are present, roughly nine tenths being singletons, with the ten largest covering about 2%. The data belong to a study of T cell repertoires in ileal Crohn's disease. Overall study findings and caveats: Active smokers at surgery had more clonal expansions than non-smokers.

Germline loops: CDR1 LNHDA, CDR2 SQIVND (reference sequence). Trimming took off 3 bases at V and 1 base at J, with 6 bases between the two ends. The CDR3 consists of 13 residues. Time point: neoterminal ileum biopsy at postoperative endoscopy, about 6 months after surgery. The rearrangement links TRBV19 to TRBJ1-1, with D uncertain. The sample was ileal tissue. The receptor comes from an adult with Crohn's disease. The CDR3 DNA follows: TGTGCCAGTAGTATTGGCCGGAACACTGAAGCTTTCTTT. Translation gives CASSIGRNTEAFF.